This TCR beta chain was recorded in a study of blood T cells in healthy people across ages. Study outcomes and limitations: It was found that TCR beta diversity correlated strongly with the percentage of naive T cells. Per million T cells, the diversity of TCR beta decreased roughly linearly as age advanced.

This CDR3 comprises 13 residues. V was shortened by 8 bases and J by 0 bases, with 10 bases between the two germline ends. Alongside a J-beta primer mix, a sample-barcoded 5' primer served in a second PCR lasting roughly 6 to 12 cycles. Every cDNA molecule bore a tag from a template-switch adaptor containing 12 random nucleotides. Each single sample gave us at least 2.5 million CDR3-containing paired-end reads. One entry per CDR3 protein, called by TCRdb with MiXCR from the 5' RACE reads. The data contain approximately 700,000 distinct CDR3 sequences, 32% of them seen just once; the ten biggest clones take up just over 15%. This clonotype was observed a few times. Its antigen remains unknown.

Sequencing used blood. V and J are TRBV12-3 or TRBV12-4 and TRBJ1-1, with a weak D call TRBD1 (6 bases). This clonotype was obtained from a woman older than 75 in good health. Here the CDR3 reads CASDDRLNTEAFF. DNA for the CDR3: TGTGCCAGCGATGACAGGCTGAACACTGAAGCTTTCTTT.